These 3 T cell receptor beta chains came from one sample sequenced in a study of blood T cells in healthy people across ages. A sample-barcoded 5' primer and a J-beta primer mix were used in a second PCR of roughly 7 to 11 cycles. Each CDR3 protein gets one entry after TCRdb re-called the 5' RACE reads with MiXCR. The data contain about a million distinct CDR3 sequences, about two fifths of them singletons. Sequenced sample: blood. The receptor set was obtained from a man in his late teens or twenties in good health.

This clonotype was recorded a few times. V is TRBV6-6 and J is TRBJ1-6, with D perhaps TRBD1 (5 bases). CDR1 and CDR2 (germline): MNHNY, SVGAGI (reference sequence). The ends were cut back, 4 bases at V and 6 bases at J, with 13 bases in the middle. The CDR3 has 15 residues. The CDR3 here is CASSFAGQPNSPLHF. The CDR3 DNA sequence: TGTGCCAGCAGTTTCGCCGGACAACCTAATTCACCCCTCCACTTT.

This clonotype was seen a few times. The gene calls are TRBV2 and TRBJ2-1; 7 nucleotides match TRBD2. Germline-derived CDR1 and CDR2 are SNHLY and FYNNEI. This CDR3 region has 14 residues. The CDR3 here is CAAWAGGSYNEQFF. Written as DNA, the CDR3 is TGTGCTGCCTGGGCCGGGGGGTCTTACAATGAGCAGTTCTTC.

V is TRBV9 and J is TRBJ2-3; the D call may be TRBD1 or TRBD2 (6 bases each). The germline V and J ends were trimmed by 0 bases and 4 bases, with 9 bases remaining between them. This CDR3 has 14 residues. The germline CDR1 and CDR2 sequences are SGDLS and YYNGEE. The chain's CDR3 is CASSVGGAPDTQYF. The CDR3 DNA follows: TGTGCCAGCAGCGTAGGGGGGGCCCCAGATACGCAGTATTTT.